The clone carrying this TCR beta chain was counted between two and nine times. What it recognizes is unknown. CDR3 length: 14 amino acids. Germline assignment: CDR1 MRHNA and CDR2 SNTAGT. Germline trimming cut 3 bases from V and 4 bases from J; bases unmatched to any gene: 0. Cultured CD4+ T cell DNA underwent sequencing with the Oncomine TCR Beta short-read assay. Someone extracted genomic DNA from cultured CD4+ T cells. Each CDR3 protein is one row after TCRdb ran MiXCR on the PCR reads. The table has about 18,000 distinct CDR3 sequences, roughly 60% seen once. This sample was included in a study of vaccination and CD4 T cells after COVID-19. Study-level background: At a median approximately 76 days (range 14 to 241) after dose two, post-vaccine samples were obtained.

Study observations and caveats: Only after vaccination were a median 86.3% of convalescents' reactive clones seen. Vaccine-specific clones numbering 304 of 307 showed spike mono-reactivity in convalescent patients.

This sample's treatment: approximately nine-day PBMC culture with coronavirus spike peptide pools or control peptides (ViraFEST assay). The sample here was CD4+ T cells from blood, cultured in vitro, taken before SARS-CoV-2 vaccination. The V and J genes are TRBV6-4 and TRBJ2-2; 9 nucleotides line up with TRBD1. The origin of this receptor is a human donor who had recovered from COVID-19. This CDR3 is CASSEGQGTGELFF. In nucleotides, the CDR3 is TGTGCCAGCAGTGAGGGACAGGGCACCGGGGAGCTGTTTTTT.